A selection of T cell receptor beta chains follows, all from one sample in a study of control samples from healthy donors and cancer patients. Profiled with immunoSEQ multiplex PCR; TCRdb holds only in-frame clones, not every one. The sample holds some 160,000 clones, 90% to 95% seen once. Sequencing was performed on blood. The receptors stem from a woman between 40 and 50 years old in good health. Both conserved end residues are part of each CDR3. A D gene is named only where the DNA matches it firmly. Clone size is stated in some rows and not others, as once, few, many or a class when expanded.

J gene: TRBJ2-5; D gene: TRBD2; CDR3 length: 14; V gene: TRBV7-9; clone size: -; CDR3 protein: CASSLARGGETQYF; CDR3 DNA: TGTGCCAGCAGCTTAGCGCGGGGGGGAGAGACCCAGTACTTC
J gene: TRBJ2-1; D gene: -; CDR3 length: 14; V gene: TRBV11-3; clone size: -; CDR3 protein: CASSFGPHYNEQFF; CDR3 DNA: TGTGCCAGCAGCTTTGGACCACACTACAATGAGCAGTTCTTC
J gene: TRBJ2-1; D gene: TRBD2; CDR3 length: 16; V gene: TRBV7-2; clone size: -; CDR3 protein: CASRSGLAGLGNEQFF; CDR3 DNA: TGTGCCAGCAGGTCGGGACTAGCGGGGCTGGGGAATGAGCAGTTCTTC
J gene: TRBJ2-2; D gene: TRBD2; CDR3 length: 13; V gene: TRBV6-5; clone size: once; CDR3 protein: CASSRGGLGELFF; CDR3 DNA: TGTGCCAGCAGCCGGGGGGGCCTGGGGGAGCTGTTTTTT
J gene: TRBJ1-3; D gene: -; CDR3 length: 14; V gene: TRBV19; clone size: once; CDR3 protein: CATQQWDSGNTIYF; CDR3 DNA: TGTGCCACTCAACAGTGGGACTCTGGAAACACCATATATTTT
J gene: TRBJ2-3; D gene: TRBD2; CDR3 length: 22; V gene: TRBV27; clone size: -; CDR3 protein: CASNRYSGRFGTRMSIRDTQYF; CDR3 DNA: TGTGCCAGCAACCGGTATAGCGGGAGGTTCGGAACGCGGATGAGCATAAGAGATACGCAGTATTTT
J gene: TRBJ1-1; D gene: -; CDR3 length: 13; V gene: TRBV5-1; clone size: once; CDR3 protein: CASSRTVNTEAFF; CDR3 DNA: TGCGCCAGCAGCCGGACAGTGAACACTGAAGCTTTCTTT
J gene: TRBJ2-3; D gene: -; CDR3 length: 18; V gene: TRBV7-2; clone size: once; CDR3 protein: CASSRTSPTLINTDTQYF; CDR3 DNA: TGTGCCAGCAGCCGGACCTCCCCGACCCTCATAAACACAGATACGCAGTATTTT
J gene: TRBJ1-4; D gene: -; CDR3 length: 14; V gene: TRBV5-1; clone size: -; CDR3 protein: CASRVASTNEKLFF; CDR3 DNA: TGCGCCAGCAGAGTTGCGTCAACTAATGAAAAACTGTTTTTT
J gene: TRBJ1-4; D gene: TRBD1; CDR3 length: 14; V gene: TRBV3-1/TRBV3-2; clone size: -; CDR3 protein: CASSHYRGVEKLFF; CDR3 DNA: TGTGCCAGCAGCCATTACAGGGGAGTCGAAAAACTGTTTTTT
J gene: TRBJ1-4; D gene: -; CDR3 length: 15; V gene: TRBV4-3; clone size: -; CDR3 protein: CASSQVKGMSEKLFF; CDR3 DNA: TGCGCCAGCAGCCAAGTAAAGGGGATGAGTGAAAAACTGTTTTTT
J gene: TRBJ1-3; D gene: -; CDR3 length: 16; V gene: TRBV2; clone size: -; CDR3 protein: CASSEAPPGTGNTIYF; CDR3 DNA: TGTGCCAGCAGTGAAGCTCCCCCAGGGACTGGAAACACCATATATTTT
J gene: TRBJ2-1; D gene: TRBD1; CDR3 length: 16; V gene: TRBV7-2; clone size: -; CDR3 protein: CASSFQGVVGYNEQFF; CDR3 DNA: TGTGCCAGCAGCTTCCAGGGGGTGGTGGGCTACAATGAGCAGTTCTTC
J gene: TRBJ1-1; D gene: -; CDR3 length: 15; V gene: TRBV20-1; clone size: -; CDR3 protein: CSASWGDNMNTEAFF; CDR3 DNA: TGCAGTGCTAGTTGGGGGGACAATATGAACACTGAAGCTTTCTTT
J gene: TRBJ2-1; D gene: TRBD2; CDR3 length: 15; V gene: TRBV5-1; clone size: -; CDR3 protein: CASRAGTSDVNEQFF; CDR3 DNA: TGCGCCAGCAGGGCCGGGACTAGCGACGTCAATGAGCAGTTCTTC
J gene: TRBJ1-1; D gene: -; CDR3 length: 12; V gene: TRBV7-2; clone size: -; CDR3 protein: CASSPGLTEAFF; CDR3 DNA: TGTGCCAGCAGCCCAGGTCTCACTGAAGCTTTCTTT
J gene: TRBJ1-2; D gene: TRBD1; CDR3 length: 13; V gene: TRBV29-1; clone size: few; CDR3 protein: CSVEGSGGVGYTF; CDR3 DNA: TGCAGCGTTGAAGGATCAGGGGGCGTAGGCTACACCTTC
J gene: TRBJ1-2; D gene: TRBD1; CDR3 length: 14; V gene: TRBV14; clone size: -; CDR3 protein: CASSDRGEFIGYTF; CDR3 DNA: TGTGCCAGCAGCGACAGGGGGGAATTCATCGGCTACACCTTC
J gene: TRBJ2-1; D gene: -; CDR3 length: 16; V gene: TRBV11-2; clone size: -; CDR3 protein: CASSTRPGPAGNEQFF; CDR3 DNA: TGTGCCAGCAGCACCCGGCCGGGACCCGCGGGCAATGAGCAGTTCTTC
J gene: TRBJ1-4; D gene: -; CDR3 length: 16; V gene: TRBV15; clone size: -; CDR3 protein: CATSREVNPTNEKLFF; CDR3 DNA: TGTGCCACCAGCAGAGAGGTTAACCCAACTAATGAAAAACTGTTTTTT
J gene: TRBJ1-1; D gene: -; CDR3 length: 14; V gene: TRBV2; clone size: -; CDR3 protein: CASTEDGGLGEAFF; CDR3 DNA: TGTGCCAGCACTGAAGACGGGGGGCTGGGTGAAGCTTTCTTT
J gene: TRBJ2-1; D gene: -; CDR3 length: 17; V gene: TRBV6-6; clone size: -; CDR3 protein: CASSLAPGAGNYNEQFF; CDR3 DNA: TGTGCCAGCAGTCTAGCTCCGGGAGCGGGTAATTACAATGAGCAGTTCTTC
J gene: TRBJ2-5; D gene: -; CDR3 length: 14; V gene: TRBV7-7; clone size: -; CDR3 protein: CASSPYARQETQYF; CDR3 DNA: TGTGCCAGCAGCCCCTATGCCAGACAAGAGACCCAGTACTTC
J gene: TRBJ2-5; D gene: -; CDR3 length: 10; V gene: TRBV6-6; clone size: -; CDR3 protein: CASSLETQYF; CDR3 DNA: TGTGCCAGCAGTTTGGAGACCCAGTACTTC
J gene: TRBJ1-1; D gene: TRBD1; CDR3 length: 14; V gene: TRBV18; clone size: -; CDR3 protein: CASSPYSQGGEAFF; CDR3 DNA: TGTGCCAGCTCACCATACTCCCAGGGGGGTGAAGCTTTCTTT
J gene: TRBJ2-2; D gene: -; CDR3 length: 16; V gene: TRBV4-1; clone size: few; CDR3 protein: CASSRVQGRISGELFF; CDR3 DNA: TGCGCCAGCAGCCGCGTTCAGGGAAGAATAAGCGGGGAGCTGTTTTTT
J gene: TRBJ1-2; D gene: -; CDR3 length: 12; V gene: TRBV30; clone size: -; CDR3 protein: CAWSGSNYGYTF; CDR3 DNA: TGTGCCTGGAGTGGGAGTAACTATGGCTACACCTTC
J gene: TRBJ2-5; D gene: -; CDR3 length: 13; V gene: TRBV29-1; clone size: -; CDR3 protein: CSVERSRRETQYF; CDR3 DNA: TGCAGCGTTGAACGGTCCCGGCGCGAGACCCAGTACTTC
J gene: TRBJ2-1; D gene: -; CDR3 length: 14; V gene: TRBV19; clone size: once; CDR3 protein: CASSTRGGYNEQFF; CDR3 DNA: TGTGCCAGTAGTACGCGGGGCGGGTACAATGAGCAGTTCTTC
J gene: TRBJ1-4; D gene: -; CDR3 length: 14; V gene: TRBV23-1; clone size: -; CDR3 protein: CASSRGSDNEKLFF; CDR3 DNA: TGCGCCAGTAGTAGGGGGTCAGATAATGAAAAACTGTTTTTT
J gene: TRBJ1-1; D gene: -; CDR3 length: 12; V gene: TRBV19; clone size: -; CDR3 protein: CASSLDYREAFF; CDR3 DNA: TGTGCCAGTAGCCTGGATTACAGGGAAGCTTTCTTT
J gene: TRBJ2-1; D gene: TRBD2; CDR3 length: 15; V gene: TRBV7-2; clone size: -; CDR3 protein: CASSRPGLAYNEQFF; CDR3 DNA: TGTGCCAGCAGCCGCCCGGGACTAGCCTACAATGAGCAGTTCTTC
J gene: TRBJ1-5; D gene: TRBD1; CDR3 length: 15; V gene: TRBV19; clone size: -; CDR3 protein: CASSEDRGSNQPQHF; CDR3 DNA: TGTGCCAGTAGTGAGGACAGGGGAAGCAATCAGCCCCAGCATTTT
J gene: TRBJ1-5; D gene: TRBD1; CDR3 length: 14; V gene: TRBV6-5; clone size: -; CDR3 protein: CASSRGQSISPQHF; CDR3 DNA: TGTGCCAGCAGCCGGGGACAGTCTATCAGCCCCCAGCATTTT
J gene: TRBJ2-7; D gene: -; CDR3 length: 13; V gene: TRBV11-3; clone size: -; CDR3 protein: CASSLTGSSEQYF; CDR3 DNA: TGTGCCAGCAGCCTTACCGGGTCCTCCGAGCAGTACTTC
J gene: TRBJ1-1; D gene: TRBD1; CDR3 length: 15; V gene: TRBV27; clone size: -; CDR3 protein: CASRTGGALGTEAFF; CDR3 DNA: TGTGCCAGCAGGACAGGGGGCGCGCTTGGGACTGAAGCTTTCTTT
J gene: TRBJ1-1; D gene: TRBD1; CDR3 length: 15; V gene: TRBV10-3; clone size: once; CDR3 protein: CAISGNRGLSAEAFF; CDR3 DNA: TGTGCCATCAGTGGTAACAGGGGTTTAAGTGCTGAAGCTTTCTTT
J gene: TRBJ1-5; D gene: TRBD1; CDR3 length: 16; V gene: TRBV3-1/TRBV3-2; clone size: -; CDR3 protein: CASSQAGTGASQPQHF; CDR3 DNA: TGTGCCAGCAGCCAAGCCGGGACAGGGGCATCCCAGCCCCAGCATTTT
J gene: TRBJ1-2; D gene: TRBD1; CDR3 length: 14; V gene: TRBV5-1; clone size: -; CDR3 protein: CASSLGTGVLGYTF; CDR3 DNA: TGCGCCAGCAGCTTGGGGACAGGGGTACTCGGCTACACCTTC
J gene: TRBJ2-7; D gene: -; CDR3 length: 14; V gene: TRBV5-1; clone size: -; CDR3 protein: CASSEEYTVYEQYF; CDR3 DNA: TGCGCCAGCAGCGAGGAATATACGGTTTACGAGCAGTACTTC
J gene: TRBJ1-6; D gene: -; CDR3 length: 15; V gene: TRBV10-3; clone size: -; CDR3 protein: CAISEGGTDGYPLHF; CDR3 DNA: TGTGCCATCAGTGAGGGGGGGACCGATGGGTACCCCCTCCACTTT
J gene: TRBJ1-2; D gene: TRBD1; CDR3 length: 15; V gene: TRBV4-3; clone size: -; CDR3 protein: CASSQEVRGPYGYTF; CDR3 DNA: TGCGCCAGCAGCCAAGAGGTCAGGGGGCCCTATGGCTACACCTTC
J gene: TRBJ2-2; D gene: TRBD1; CDR3 length: 17; V gene: TRBV5-3; clone size: -; CDR3 protein: CARSLSRDRGVPGELFF; CDR3 DNA: TGTGCCAGAAGCCTGAGTCGGGACAGGGGGGTTCCCGGGGAGCTGTTTTTT
J gene: TRBJ1-6; D gene: -; CDR3 length: 16; V gene: TRBV19; clone size: -; CDR3 protein: CASSIKGWANNSPLHF; CDR3 DNA: TGTGCCAGTAGTATAAAGGGCTGGGCGAATAATTCACCCCTCCACTTT
J gene: TRBJ2-2; D gene: -; CDR3 length: 13; V gene: TRBV7-2; clone size: -; CDR3 protein: CASSLARSGELFF; CDR3 DNA: TGTGCCAGCAGCTTAGCGCGATCCGGGGAGCTGTTTTTT
J gene: TRBJ1-3; D gene: -; CDR3 length: 13; V gene: TRBV19; clone size: -; CDR3 protein: CASSMASGNTIYF; CDR3 DNA: TGTGCCAGTAGTATGGCCTCTGGAAACACCATATATTTT
J gene: TRBJ2-1; D gene: TRBD2; CDR3 length: 16; V gene: TRBV9; clone size: -; CDR3 protein: CASSAGLAVAYNEQFF; CDR3 DNA: TGTGCCAGCAGCGCGGGACTAGCGGTCGCCTACAATGAGCAGTTCTTC
J gene: TRBJ1-2; D gene: -; CDR3 length: 15; V gene: TRBV7-3; clone size: -; CDR3 protein: CASSPSGTANYGYTF; CDR3 DNA: TGTGCCAGCAGTCCGTCAGGGACGGCCAACTATGGCTACACCTTC
J gene: TRBJ2-1; D gene: TRBD1; CDR3 length: 16; V gene: TRBV5-6; clone size: -; CDR3 protein: CASSYKTGESYNEQFF; CDR3 DNA: TGTGCCAGCAGCTACAAGACAGGGGAATCCTACAATGAGCAGTTCTTC
J gene: TRBJ1-1; D gene: -; CDR3 length: 14; V gene: TRBV9; clone size: -; CDR3 protein: CASSETPTGTEAFF; CDR3 DNA: TGTGCCAGCAGCGAGACACCTACGGGGACTGAAGCTTTCTTT
J gene: TRBJ1-2; D gene: -; CDR3 length: 13; V gene: TRBV2; clone size: -; CDR3 protein: CASSEGQIYGYTF; CDR3 DNA: TGTGCCAGCAGTGAAGGACAGATCTATGGCTACACCTTC
J gene: TRBJ1-2; D gene: TRBD1; CDR3 length: 13; V gene: TRBV6-1; clone size: once; CDR3 protein: CASSEQGQRGYTF; CDR3 DNA: TGTGCCAGCAGTGAACAGGGACAGCGTGGCTACACCTTC
J gene: TRBJ1-1; D gene: -; CDR3 length: 14; V gene: TRBV29-1; clone size: -; CDR3 protein: CSVEVGASGTEAFF; CDR3 DNA: TGCAGCGTTGAAGTCGGAGCTTCAGGCACTGAAGCTTTCTTT
J gene: TRBJ1-1; D gene: TRBD1; CDR3 length: 14; V gene: TRBV4-3; clone size: -; CDR3 protein: CASSQGQGNTEAFF; CDR3 DNA: TGCGCCAGCAGCCAAGGACAGGGGAACACTGAAGCTTTCTTT